This T cell receptor (beta chain) was sequenced during a study of human T cells and chemical hapten exposure (TCRdb year 2021). With respect to the entire study: Libraries were pooled for sequencing, and per-sample TCR yields varied mainly because of small differences in library volumes within the pool. The study tracked peripheral blood TCR repertoire changes in vivo during primary and secondary sensitization to the hapten diphenylcyclopropenone (DPC) in alopecia patients. From each blood RNA sample, both TCR alpha and TCR beta chains were sequenced.

Summary of the overall study and its limitations: Repeated subsampling changed both the strength of the expansion versus patch-test correlation and the threshold at which the correlation became significant. DPC sensitization did not change how many TCRs were above 1 in 1000 frequency, and no evidence was found of alterations in global repertoire structure.

The CDR3 sequence holds 17 residues, the cysteine and phenylalanine included. Just the 51-base CDR3 DNA is kept, in frame starting at base 1. V is pruned by 0 bases and J by 1 base, leaving 2 bases of the junction without a gene match. From a lookup of the germline V gene, CDR1 and CDR2 are MNHEY and SVGAGI. Receptors were amplified or captured by RACE. TCRdb shows the sequencer as NextSeq 500. During library preparation, unique molecular identifiers were attached to individual cDNA molecules so that TCRs could be counted quantitatively and reproducibly. The published analysis was carried out like this. Samples had a median of 95,638 TCRs, with a range from roughly 23,224 to 700,000. V, J and CDR3 annotation of the TCR reads was carried out using the Decombinator software suite. Every sample was subsampled to the same number of TCRs (28,000) for the PS versus PT1 abundance plots. Expanded TCRs were defined as absent before sensitization and observed at least eight times at the 2-week time point. TCRdb trimmed the raw reads at Q25, called clones with MiXCR and kept productive beta chains. Identical CDR3 protein sequences are pooled into one entry, listed with their most common genes and DNA. TCRdb assigned the V and J calls; the authors' analysis was not used. The sample has some 46,000 distinct CDR3 sequences on record, 4.3% of them singletons. The top ten constitute roughly 1.6% of the sample.

This clonotype was detected ten times or more. This receptor's antigen is unknown. No per-base quality is available; no much larger clone lies one base away. What the time point label conveys for this sample: healthy volunteer bleed at 2 weeks. Unfractionated whole blood was collected in Tempus Blood RNA tubes, and total RNA was extracted from that blood. Four or five healthy volunteers acted as controls for TCR sequencing and had blood drawn at day 0, 2 weeks and 6 weeks. The rearrangement joined TRBV6-5 to TRBJ2-3; 12 of the junction bases match TRBD2. The sequencing sample was made of whole blood. The TCR comes from a female donor in good health. Some clones in this sample may be carry-over from other donors' samples. The DNA sequence reads TGTGCCAGCAGTTACTCCCGACTAGCGGGGGGCACAGATACGCAGTATTTT. This sequence encodes CASSYSRLAGGTDTQYF.